The following is a T cell receptor (beta chain) sequence with its context. A single count supports this clone. Its antigen is still unknown. Base quality data are lacking; no much larger clone is found one base away. These data come from a study of cytotoxic CD8 clonotypes in ibrutinib-treated CLL listed by TCRdb under 2021. Context from the whole study: The cohort had eleven to twelve relapsed/refractory and approximately 15 treatment-naive patients; 17 to 18 were IGHV unmutated. Partial responses were observed in 24 patients and complete responses in 2; after a median follow-up of roughly 72 months, remission was maintained in roughly 14 patients and progression was observed in approximately 12. Samples at response were collected after a median of roughly 13 months of treatment, with a range of roughly 6 to 40 months. On average, each sample had roughly 250,000 productive templates and 94,082 productive rearrangements. Longitudinal samples were obtainable from about 30% of the 86 participants in the trial. Cryopreserved peripheral blood mononuclear cells were obtained prior to treatment, at the time of response, and at either disease progression or sustained remission. All remission and progressive disease samples were collected while patients were still receiving ibrutinib.

The germline V gene specifies SGHTA as CDR1 and FQGNSA as CDR2. From its cysteine to its phenylalanine, the CDR3 spans 13 amino acids. CDR3 DNA only is kept here, 39 bases in frame from base 1. V drops 1 base and J drops 10 bases, leaving 13 bases in between. Reading the label with the study, this specimen's time point is: 12 months on ibrutinib. For TCR beta library preparation, roughly 1.8 micrograms of genomic DNA was extracted from cryopreserved PBMCs. Longitudinal blood samples from CLL patients receiving ibrutinib monotherapy were subjected to high-throughput TCR beta sequencing. Patients were enrolled in a phase 2 open-label single-center ibrutinib monotherapy trial. Broader findings and caveats from the paper: Public clonotypes were rare and either shrank or stayed stable during treatment, and the rise in clonality at ibrutinib response reflected expansion of private clonotypes. Clonality increased at ibrutinib response, stayed stable in sustained remission, and fell back toward baseline at progression. Baseline clonality was found to be higher than that of age-matched healthy donors and was strongly correlated with circulating CD8+ T-cell counts. Sampling times were not matched between sustained-remission and progressing patients, and lymph node repertoires were not studied.

The goal of deep resolution MiSeq sequencing was a depth between 1 in 1 million and 1 in 200,000 T cells, and coverage averaged 10x per clonotype. The immunoSEQ hsTCRB Kit was used to generate TCR beta libraries. The study's own analysis went as follows. Data were analyzed with ImmunoSEQ Data Assistant and ImmunoSEQ Analyzer, with V, D and J genes assigned per IMGT definitions. Clonality, with values ranging from 0 to 1, was calculated as one minus the normalized Shannon entropy of productive rearrangement frequencies. Only overrepresented clonotypes making up at least 0.05% of each patient's repertoire were included in the public clonotype analysis. More than ten repertoires from age-matched healthy donors, obtained from immuneACCESS, served as clonality controls. The source is immuneACCESS, and TCRdb retained only in-frame sequences with V and J called. Part of the clones is not carried over; for the studies checked, unresolved V genes explain less than half of this, and the remainder is unexplained. Clonal size and the V and J genes are those of that table, whereas D and trimming came from the DNA. The sample table records 130,000 to 150,000 clones; around three quarters of these occur just once. Of the sample, 9.5% to 15% is held by the ten largest clones.

The V gene is TRBV7-2 and the J gene is TRBJ1-1, with no D gene named confidently. The receptor was derived from a human donor with chronic lymphocytic leukemia. The sequences come from PBMCs, collected after 12 months of ibrutinib treatment. The CDR3 region has the sequence CASSLGHPKGAFF. In nucleotides, the sequence is TGTGCCAGCAGCTTAGGACATCCCAAAGGAGCTTTCTTT. With the rest looked up from the reference TRBV7-2 and TRBJ1-1 genes rather than sequenced, the full variable domain is GAGVSQSPSNKVTEKGKDVELRCDPISGHTALYWYRQSLGQGLEFLIYFQGNSAPDKSGLPSDRFSAERTGGSVSTLTIQRTQQEDSAVYLCASSLGHPKGAFFGQGTRLTVV.